This T cell receptor (beta chain) was identified during a study of T cell changes during pregnancy in multiple sclerosis (dated by TCRdb to 2018 to 2020). In the study overall: The study looked at changes in the T cell repertoire across pregnancy in women with multiple sclerosis.

With regard to this clone: Its antigen is currently not known. No qualities accompany the bases; no much larger clone lies one base away.

Library preparation used the immunoSEQ multiplex PCR assay. TCRdb's version of the immuneACCESS table is confined to in-frame rearrangements and falls short of the full clone set. An unresolved V gene accounts for under half of the shortfall where checked; the remainder is of unknown origin. For this sample the table gives tens of thousands of clones, of which 75% to 95% were detected only once. The top ten clonotypes cover roughly 0.91% of the sample. The CDR3, from cysteine to phenylalanine, totals 12 residues. The read is trimmed to its CDR3 DNA, 36 bases read in frame from base 1. The germline V gene specifies SGHVS as CDR1 and FNYEAQ as CDR2. V lost 2 bases and J lost 6 bases; the stretch between them is 8 bases long.

This receptor chain uses TRBV7-6 and TRBJ2-7; no D gene can be assigned with confidence. The TCR comes from a female donor with multiple sclerosis, enrolled in a pregnancy study. The material sequenced was peripheral blood, taken before pregnancy. The bases are TGTGCCAGCAGCTTAATCGGTCGCGAGCAGTACTTC. Translated, this is CASSLIGREQYF.